This T cell receptor beta chain comes out of a study of T cells in Graves' hyperthyroidism and ophthalmopathy. General study results and limits: Stable hyperthyroidism and ophthalmopathy were separated using 13 V-J signatures.

V lost 5 bases and J lost 5, with 6 bases in between. CDR1 is SGHAT, CDR2 FQDESV, per germline (reference sequence). The CDR3 contains 11 residues. PBMCs were sourced from roughly 9.1 ml fresh peripheral blood. From RNA transcripts, TCR beta CDR3 regions were amplified. In the first-round RT-PCR of the TCR CDR3, the HTBI primer set was used. TCRdb reprocessed the multiplex PCR reads via MiXCR and lists one record per CDR3 protein. The data hold 300,000 to 450,000 distinct CDR3 sequences, with approximately 12% observed a single time. This clonotype was counted between two and nine times. The antigen remains undetermined.

Material for sequencing was blood. The source is a man between 25 and 39 years old with Graves' hyperthyroidism that later progressed to Graves' ophthalmopathy. V gene TRBV11-1 combines with J gene TRBJ2-5; D is uncertain. The CDR3 is CASSTEETQYF. The DNA for the CDR3 is TGTGCCAGCAGCACTGAGGAGACCCAGTACTTC.